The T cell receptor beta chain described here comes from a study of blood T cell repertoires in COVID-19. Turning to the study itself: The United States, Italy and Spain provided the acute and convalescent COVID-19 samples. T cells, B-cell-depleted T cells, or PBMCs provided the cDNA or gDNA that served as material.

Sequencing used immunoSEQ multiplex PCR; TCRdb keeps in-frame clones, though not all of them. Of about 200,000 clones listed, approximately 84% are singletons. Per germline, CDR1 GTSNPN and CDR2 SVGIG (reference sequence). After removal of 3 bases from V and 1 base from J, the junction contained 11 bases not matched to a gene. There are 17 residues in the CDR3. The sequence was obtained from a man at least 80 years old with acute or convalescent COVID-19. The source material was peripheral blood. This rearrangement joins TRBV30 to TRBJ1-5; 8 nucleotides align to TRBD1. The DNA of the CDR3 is TGTGCCTGGAGCTACGGGACAGGCGGAATAAGCAATCAGCCCCAGCATTTT. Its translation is CAWSYGTGGISNQPQHF.